These T cell receptor beta chains were read from a single sample in a study of cytomegalovirus exposure and HLA in healthy donors. Produced via immunoSEQ multiplex PCR; TCRdb's table is partial and in-frame only. This table has around 200,000 clones, approximately 79% appearing once. Sequencing used PBMCs. Receptors were obtained from a man aged 40-55 years in good health and CMV-seropositive. CDR3s include the opening cysteine and the closing phenylalanine or tryptophan. Each record gives: J gene, D gene, clone size, CDR3 length, V gene, CDR3 DNA, CDR3 protein. The D gene is left open where the match is weak. A row's size may be missing; if present it is once, few, many or a size class.

TRBJ1-2 | TRBD1 | . | 12 | TRBV19 | TGTGCCAGCAGGACAGGGGGTTATGGCTACACCTTC | CASRTGGYGYTF
TRBJ1-5 | TRBD1 | . | 15 | TRBV5-5 | TGTGCCAGCAGCTTGGAGGGGGCTCTTAATCAGCCCCAGCATTTT | CASSLEGALNQPQHF
TRBJ1-3 | . | . | 14 | TRBV2 | TGTGCCAGCAGCCCAGGGGACTCTGGAAACACCATATATTTT | CASSPGDSGNTIYF
TRBJ1-5 | TRBD1 | . | 15 | TRBV18 | TGTGCCAGCTCGGCCCGGGACAGCGAGGCCCGGCTCCAGCATTTT | CASSARDSEARLQHF
TRBJ1-1 | TRBD1 | . | 14 | TRBV19 | TGTGCCAGTAGTCCCAGGGGGCTGAACACTGAAGCTTTCTTT | CASSPRGLNTEAFF
TRBJ1-1 | TRBD1 | . | 13 | TRBV6-5 | TGTGCCAGCAGTACAGACAGGGGTTCTGAAGCTTTCTTT | CASSTDRGSEAFF
TRBJ2-7 | . | . | 11 | TRBV19 | TGTGCCAGCCGAACGGGGGAGTCACAGTACTTC | CASRTGESQYF
TRBJ1-4 | TRBD1 | once | 12 | TRBV13 | TGTGCCAGCAGCACAGGGGTGGGAAAACTGTTTTTT | CASSTGVGKLFF
TRBJ1-6 | . | . | 17 | TRBV30 | TGTGCCTGCAGGTCCCCCGACAGTAGCTCCTATAATTCACCCCTCCACTTT | CACRSPDSSSYNSPLHF
TRBJ1-1 | TRBD1 | . | 16 | TRBV5-1 | TGCGCCAGCAGCTTTGGGACAGGGGTGGTTGACACTGAAGCTTTCTTT | CASSFGTGVVDTEAFF
TRBJ2-2 | . | . | 16 | TRBV2 | TGTGCCAGCAGTGAAGCATCGCAGGGATGGACCGGGGAGCTGTTTTTT | CASSEASQGWTGELFF
TRBJ2-2 | TRBD1 | . | 16 | TRBV15 | TGTGCCACCAGCAGAGTCCCGACAGGGTTCACCGGGGAGCTGTTTTTT | CATSRVPTGFTGELFF
TRBJ2-2 | . | . | 15 | TRBV10-3 | TGTGCCACCCTGGGAAAGGGAGCGAACACCGGGGAGCTGTTTTTT | CATLGKGANTGELFF
TRBJ1-1 | TRBD1 | . | 15 | TRBV7-8 | TGTGCCAGCAGCCACCCGACAGGGGGCATCACTGAAGCTTTCTTT | CASSHPTGGITEAFF
TRBJ2-7 | . | few | 11 | TRBV7-2 | TGTGCCAGCAGCCGCTCCTACGAGCAGTACTTC | CASSRSYEQYF
TRBJ1-4 | TRBD1 | once | 15 | TRBV6-5 | TGTGCCAGCAGAAAAAAAGGGGGCTTTGTTGAAAAACTGTTTTTT | CASRKKGGFVEKLFF
TRBJ1-1 | TRBD1 | once | 16 | TRBV2 | TGTGCCAGCAGTGAAGCGCTTGGCAGGGGGACCACTGAAGCTTTCTTT | CASSEALGRGTTEAFF
TRBJ1-5 | TRBD1 | . | 15 | TRBV12-5 | TGTGCTAGTGGTTTAGGGGCAGGGGGTAGTCAGCCCCAGCATTTT | CASGLGAGGSQPQHF
TRBJ2-5 | . | . | 13 | TRBV6-5 | TGTGCCAGCGGACTACAGGAAAAAGAGACCCAGTACTTC | CASGLQEKETQYF
TRBJ1-1 | . | . | 13 | TRBV5-1 | TGCGCCAGCAGCCAGGGAAGGAACACTGAAGCTTTCTTT | CASSQGRNTEAFF
TRBJ2-5 | TRBD2 | . | 15 | TRBV9 | TGTGCCAGCAGCCCCGGTTTGGGGGAGGGAGAGACCCAGTACTTC | CASSPGLGEGETQYF
TRBJ2-3 | TRBD2 | . | 16 | TRBV6-5 | TGTGCCAGCAGTTGGGGACTAGCGGGGGGAAGAGATACGCAGTATTTT | CASSWGLAGGRDTQYF
TRBJ2-3 | . | . | 15 | TRBV28 | TGTGCCAGCAGTTTAATAACAGGCACACAGCATACGCAGTATTTT | CASSLITGTQHTQYF
TRBJ2-2 | TRBD1 | few | 19 | TRBV27 | TGTGCCAGCAGTGCGGGTGGCCCGGGACAGGGGGCGAACACCGGGGAGCTGTTTTTT | CASSAGGPGQGANTGELFF
TRBJ1-4 | TRBD1 | . | 15 | TRBV5-4 | TGTGCCAGCAGCCGACAGGGGGCAGCTAATGAAAAACTGTTTTTT | CASSRQGAANEKLFF
TRBJ2-3 | TRBD2 | . | 16 | TRBV6-4 | TGTGCCAGCTCCCCAGGCCGGGGGGGCGGTTGGGATACGCAGTATTTT | CASSPGRGGGWDTQYF
TRBJ2-5 | . | . | 14 | TRBV7-9 | TGTTCCAGCAGCTTAGCCCGGGATAGGGAGACCCAGTACTTC | CSSSLARDRETQYF
TRBJ2-5 | TRBD2 | . | 17 | TRBV7-2 | TGTGCCAGCAGCTTAAGGACTCGAGCGGGAGTCAGAGAGACCCAGTACTTC | CASSLRTRAGVRETQYF
TRBJ2-7 | TRBD2 | . | 16 | TRBV6-5 | TGTGCCAGCAGTTACGGGAGGGGCCTCCTCTTCTACGAGCAGTACTTC | CASSYGRGLLFYEQYF
TRBJ1-2 | . | . | 16 | TRBV7-8 | TGTGCCAGCAGCTTATCCGGGACAATTACTAACTATGGCTACACCTTC | CASSLSGTITNYGYTF
TRBJ2-2 | TRBD2 | many | 16 | TRBV9 | TGTGCCAGCAGCGTAGGGGGCGGGGGTTACACCGGGGAGCTGTTTTTT | CASSVGGGGYTGELFF
TRBJ1-1 | . | . | 14 | TRBV4-2 | TGTGCCAGCAGCGCGGATCTAGGCAGCACTGAAGCTTTCTTT | CASSADLGSTEAFF
TRBJ2-4 | . | . | 14 | TRBV7-8 | TGTGCCAGCAGCTTTGACCCTCGGGGAAACATTCAGTACTTC | CASSFDPRGNIQYF
TRBJ1-3 | . | once | 18 | TRBV7-3 | TGTGCCAGCAGCTTGCACAGGGTATGGGGGCCCTCTGGAAACACCATATATTTT | CASSLHRVWGPSGNTIYF
TRBJ1-2 | . | . | 12 | TRBV6-5 | TGTGCCAGCCGGGTAGAAGGCTATGGCTACACCTTC | CASRVEGYGYTF
TRBJ1-3 | TRBD1 | . | 17 | TRBV28 | TGTGCCAGCAGTTTCCGGACAGGCAAGGGGTCTGGAAACACCATATATTTT | CASSFRTGKGSGNTIYF
TRBJ2-7 | TRBD2 | few | 12 | TRBV2 | TGTGCCAGCAGTAAGGGGCGGGGGGAGCAGTACTTC | CASSKGRGEQYF
TRBJ1-5 | TRBD1 | . | 15 | TRBV7-2 | TGTGCCAGCAGCTTTATAGGGGGCGCTGAACAGCCCCAGCATTTT | CASSFIGGAEQPQHF
TRBJ1-5 | . | . | 14 | TRBV6-5 | TGTGCCAGCAGTTACTCAACAGGCAATCAGCCCCAGCATTTT | CASSYSTGNQPQHF
TRBJ1-2 | . | . | 12 | TRBV28 | TGTGCCAGCAGCAGCACAGCTTATGGCTACACCTTC | CASSSTAYGYTF
TRBJ1-2 | TRBD1 | . | 15 | TRBV5-4 | TGTGCCAGCAGCTTAGGACAGGGGACGTACTATGGCTACACCTTC | CASSLGQGTYYGYTF
TRBJ1-3 | . | . | 15 | TRBV29-1 | TGCAGCGTTGAAGACGAGGGTCGGTCTGGAAACACCATATATTTT | CSVEDEGRSGNTIYF
TRBJ2-5 | TRBD1 | . | 13 | TRBV11-2 | TGTGCCAGCAGCGGACAGGGGCAAGAGACCCAGTACTTC | CASSGQGQETQYF
TRBJ2-2 | . | . | 14 | TRBV7-2 | TGTGCCAGCAGCTTAGCTGTCTACACCGGGGAGCTGTTTTTT | CASSLAVYTGELFF
TRBJ1-5 | . | once | 13 | TRBV29-1 | TGCAGCGTTGAAGATCATCCAGGGCAGCCCCAGCATTTT | CSVEDHPGQPQHF
TRBJ2-4 | TRBD2 | once | 17 | TRBV5-1 | TGCGCCAGCAGCTGGCATCCAAATCGGGGGGAAGGAAACATTCAGTACTTC | CASSWHPNRGEGNIQYF
TRBJ2-1 | TRBD2 | . | 17 | TRBV27 | TGTGCCAGCACCGCTAGCGGGGGGGCGTGGTCCTACAATGAGCAGTTCTTC | CASTASGGAWSYNEQFF
TRBJ2-5 | TRBD2 | . | 14 | TRBV28 | TGTGCCAGCCAAGGTCTAGCGGCCTTGACCACCCAGTACTTC | CASQGLAALTTQYF
TRBJ2-3 | . | once | 16 | TRBV7-7 | TGTGCTAGCAGCCGTGGGGCTCAAAGGAGCACAGATACGCAGTATTTT | CASSRGAQRSTDTQYF
TRBJ2-2 | . | . | 16 | TRBV28 | TGTGCCAGCAGCCGTCCGACTTACGCGAACACCGGGGAGCTGTTTTTT | CASSRPTYANTGELFF
TRBJ2-2 | . | . | 14 | TRBV4-3 | TGCGCCAGCAGCCAACAGGGGAACACCGGGGAGCTGTTTTTT | CASSQQGNTGELFF
TRBJ2-3 | . | . | 15 | TRBV7-2 | TGTGCCAGCAGCCCGCGCGGGGGCGGCACAGATACGCAGTATTTT | CASSPRGGGTDTQYF
TRBJ1-2 | . | few | 15 | TRBV5-5 | TGTGCCAGCAGCTTGGGCCCCGGGGGATCGGATGGCTACACCTTC | CASSLGPGGSDGYTF
TRBJ1-4 | . | . | 15 | TRBV4-3 | TGCGCCAGCAGCCAAGAGGGTATCCCGCGGGAAAAACTGTTTTTT | CASSQEGIPREKLFF